This record concerns one T cell receptor (beta chain) sequence. This record comes from a study of blood T cell repertoires in COVID-19. Across the whole study: The samples span acute and convalescent COVID-19 from the United States, Italy and Spain.

Produced via immunoSEQ multiplex PCR; TCRdb's table is partial and in-frame only. The table has about 89,000 clones, roughly four fifths seen once. This receptor was identified in a man between 65 and 85 years old with acute or convalescent COVID-19. Sequencing was carried out using peripheral blood.

This chain's CDR3 is CASKGVTYGYTF. CDR3 in DNA: TGTGCCAGCAAAGGGGTGACATATGGCTACACCTTC. The rearrangement links TRBV21-1 to TRBJ1-2; the table assigns TRBD1, which was not confirmed against the DNA. TRBV21-1 is shown as a pseudogene. This CDR3 is built from 12 residues.